This T cell receptor (beta chain) originates from a study of blood T cells in healthy people across ages. Then a second PCR, running roughly 7 to 11 cycles, was carried out with a sample-barcoded 5' primer and a J-beta primer mix. A template-switch adaptor containing 12 random nucleotides labeled each cDNA molecule. TCRdb reprocessed the 5' RACE reads with MiXCR, giving one entry per CDR3 protein. The sample yields over 950,000 distinct CDR3 sequences, about 53% seen once. V lost 0 bases and J 0 bases, leaving 9 bases between the germline ends. The CDR3 loop spans 16 amino acids. Germline V gene sequence: CDR1 LGHDT, CDR2 YNNKEL (reference sequence). In this sample, this clonotype turned up a few times. Its specificity is unknown. Points from the study as a whole: Strong correlation existed between TCR beta diversity and naive T cell percentage.

The sample consisted of blood. V is TRBV3-1 and J is TRBJ2-4; D unresolved. This receptor was taken from a woman aged 55-75 years in good health. CDR3: CASSQDVARAKNIQYF. In DNA form, the CDR3 reads TGTGCCAGCAGCCAAGATGTCGCGAGAGCCAAAAACATTCAGTACTTC. Full variable domain (rest looked up from reference TRBV3-1 and TRBJ2-4): DTAVSQTPKYLVTQMGNDKSIKCEQNLGHDTMYWYKQDSKKFLKIMFSYNNKELIINETVPNRFSPKSPDKAHLNLHINSLELGDSAVYFCASSQDVARAKNIQYFGAGTRLSVL.